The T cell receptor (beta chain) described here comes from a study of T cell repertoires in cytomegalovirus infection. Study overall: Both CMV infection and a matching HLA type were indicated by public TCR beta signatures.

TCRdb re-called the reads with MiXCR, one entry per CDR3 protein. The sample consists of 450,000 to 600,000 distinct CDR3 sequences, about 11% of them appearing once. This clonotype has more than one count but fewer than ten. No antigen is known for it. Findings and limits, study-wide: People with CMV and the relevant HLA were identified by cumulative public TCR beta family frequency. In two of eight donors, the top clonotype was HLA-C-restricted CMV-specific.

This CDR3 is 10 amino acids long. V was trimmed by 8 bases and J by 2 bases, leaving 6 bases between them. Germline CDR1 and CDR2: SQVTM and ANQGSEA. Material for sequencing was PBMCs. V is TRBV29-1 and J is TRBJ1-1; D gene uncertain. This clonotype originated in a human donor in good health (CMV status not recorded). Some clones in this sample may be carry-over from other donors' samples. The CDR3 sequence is CSFSNTEAFF. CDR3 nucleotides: TGCAGCTTCTCAAACACTGAAGCTTTCTTT.